This T cell receptor (beta chain) was profiled in a study of radiotherapy plus CTLA-4 blockade in lung cancer. Findings of the study overall: It was early blood T cell clone dynamics, with interferon-beta, that reportedly best predicted response.

Measured with immunoSEQ multiplex PCR; TCRdb has only the in-frame clones, and not every one. This sample yields 45,000 to 60,000 clones, of which 75% to 85% are seen a single time; approximately 9% belongs to the top ten. To note about this clone: The antigen remains undetermined.

V lost 5 bases, J lost 5 bases, and 15 bases lay in between. Germline values: CDR1 SEHNR, CDR2 FQNEAQ (reference sequence). CDR3 size: 14 residues. The chain carries TRBV7-9 and TRBJ1-1; D gene unclear. The sequenced sample was peripheral blood, obtained from a patient treated with radiotherapy plus ipilimumab. The source of this sequence is a human donor with non-small cell lung cancer who had a complete response to radiotherapy plus ipilimumab. The CDR3: CASSASEGGTEAFF. The CDR3 DNA sequence: TGTGCCAGCAGCGCCTCAGAGGGAGGGACTGAAGCTTTCTTT.